Below are 6 T cell receptor beta chains sequenced from a single sample in a study of T cell responses to AZD1222 COVID-19 vaccine (dated by TCRdb to the early 2020s). Library generation was performed with the immunoSEQ multiplex PCR assay. Entries here come from immuneACCESS through TCRdb and include only in-frame sequences with V and J called. Some clones fail to appear in such tables; in the studies checked, an unresolved V gene covers under half of the shortfall, and the cause of the remainder is unknown. The sample records about 200,000 clones, under 95% of which are singletons. In total, the top ten clones hold 1% of the sample. The sample's time point label, decoded: about 28 days (+/-7) after the second vaccine dose. Sequenced here: peripheral blood, sampled 28 days after the second AZD1222 dose. Every receptor here comes from an adult who received the AZD1222 COVID-19 vaccine.

This sequence joins TRBV6-2 or TRBV6-3 and TRBJ2-5; TRBD2 is a possible D gene (6 bases). Germline CDR1 and CDR2: MNHEY and SVGEGT. CDR3 size: 13 residues. Trimming took 5 bases from V and 5 from J, leaving 12 bases between them. CDR3 nucleotide sequence: TGTGCCAGCAGTAACGGACTAAAGGAGACCCAGTACTTC. It encodes CASSNGLKETQYF.

CDR3 sequence (DNA): TGTGCCAGCAGCTTATTCTGGGGACAGTATGACTATGGCTACACCTTC. This translates into CASSLFWGQYDYGYTF. This chain joins TRBV7-2 and TRBJ1-2; 7 bases align to TRBD1. CDR3 size: 16 residues. The V segment lost 2 bases and the J segment 3 bases; nucleotides outside the gene matches: 9. Germline values: CDR1 SGHTA, CDR2 FQGNSA.

The chain has TRBV6-2 or TRBV6-3 and TRBJ1-5; a possible D gene is TRBD1 (5 bases). Trimming took off 2 bases at V and 11 bases at J, with 19 bases between the two ends. Germline V CDR1 and CDR2: MNHEY, SVGEGT. CDR3 size: 15 residues. CDR3 in amino acids: CASSYVSQGASAQHF. CDR3 bases: TGTGCCAGCAGTTACGTTTCGCAGGGTGCCAGTGCCCAGCATTTT.

The genes are TRBV4-1 and TRBJ2-7; D might be TRBD2 (5 bases). Trimming left V 4 bases short and J 7 bases short, with 14 bases between. Per the germline V gene, CDR1 is MGHRA and CDR2 is YSYEKL. CDR3 length: 13 amino acids. CDR3 loop: CASSPPLTGEQYF. CDR3 coding DNA: TGCGCCAGCAGCCCTCCCCTTACGGGGGAGCAGTACTTC.

The chain links TRBV9 to TRBJ1-4; D gene uncertain. CDR1 is SGDLS and CDR2 is YYNGEE in the germline V gene. V was pared by 0 bases and J by 6 bases, with 18 bases between. The CDR3 length is 17 residues. The CDR3 is CASSVAPAAARDEKLFF. CDR3 bases: TGTGCCAGCAGCGTAGCGCCGGCAGCCGCCCGAGATGAAAAACTGTTTTTT.

The rearrangement uses TRBV6-1 and TRBJ1-6; possible D gene TRBD1, 5 bases. Looked up from germline, CDR1 is MNHNS and CDR2 is SASEGT. The CDR3 runs 14 residues. V dropped 2 bases and J dropped 9 bases, with 11 bases sitting between them. The CDR3 region has the DNA TGTGCCAGCAGTGAATGGGGACCGGGTTCACCCCTCCACTTT. Amino acid sequence: CASSEWGPGSPLHF.